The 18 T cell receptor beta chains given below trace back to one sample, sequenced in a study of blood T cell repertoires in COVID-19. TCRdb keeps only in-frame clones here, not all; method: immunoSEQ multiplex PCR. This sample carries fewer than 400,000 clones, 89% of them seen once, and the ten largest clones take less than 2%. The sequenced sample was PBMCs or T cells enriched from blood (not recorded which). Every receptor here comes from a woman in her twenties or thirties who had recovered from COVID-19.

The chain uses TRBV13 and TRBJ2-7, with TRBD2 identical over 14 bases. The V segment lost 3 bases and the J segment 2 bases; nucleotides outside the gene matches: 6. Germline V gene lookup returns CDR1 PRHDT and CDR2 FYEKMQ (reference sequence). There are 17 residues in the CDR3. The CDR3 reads CASSLGLAGARAYEQYF. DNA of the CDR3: TGTGCCAGCAGCTTGGGACTAGCGGGAGCAAGAGCCTACGAGCAGTACTTC. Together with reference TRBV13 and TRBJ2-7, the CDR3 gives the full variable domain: AAGVIQSPRHLIKEKRETATLKCYPIPRHDTVYWYQQGPGQDPQFLISFYEKMQSDKGSIPDRFSAQQFSDYHSELNMSSLELGDSALYFCASSLGLAGARAYEQYFGPGTRLTVT.

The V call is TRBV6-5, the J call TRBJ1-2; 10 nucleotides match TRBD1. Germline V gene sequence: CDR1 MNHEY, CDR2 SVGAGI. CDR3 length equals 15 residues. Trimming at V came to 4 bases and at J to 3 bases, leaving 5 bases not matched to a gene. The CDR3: CASSLDRGEHYGYTF. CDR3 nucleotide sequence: TGTGCCAGCAGTTTGGACAGGGGGGAACACTATGGCTACACCTTC.

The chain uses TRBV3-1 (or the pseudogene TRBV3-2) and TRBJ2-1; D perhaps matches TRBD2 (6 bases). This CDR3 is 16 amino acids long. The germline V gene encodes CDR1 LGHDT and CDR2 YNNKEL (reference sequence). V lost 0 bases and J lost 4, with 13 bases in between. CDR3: CASSQDPGSLYNEQFF. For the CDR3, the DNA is TGTGCCAGCAGCCAAGATCCCGGGAGTCTGTACAATGAGCAGTTCTTC.

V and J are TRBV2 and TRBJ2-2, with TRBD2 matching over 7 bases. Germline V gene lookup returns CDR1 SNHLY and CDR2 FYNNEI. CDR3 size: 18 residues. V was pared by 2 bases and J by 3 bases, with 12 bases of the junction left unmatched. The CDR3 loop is CASSERRGGRGDTGELFF. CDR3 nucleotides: TGTGCCAGCAGTGAACGAAGAGGCGGACGGGGGGACACCGGGGAGCTGTTTTTT.

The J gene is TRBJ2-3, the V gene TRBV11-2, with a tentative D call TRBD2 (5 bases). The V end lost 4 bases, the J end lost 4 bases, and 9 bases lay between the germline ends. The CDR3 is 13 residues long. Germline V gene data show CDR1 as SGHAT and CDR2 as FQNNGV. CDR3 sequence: CASSSAGADTQYF. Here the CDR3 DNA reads TGTGCCAGCAGCTCGGCCGGGGCAGATACGCAGTATTTT.

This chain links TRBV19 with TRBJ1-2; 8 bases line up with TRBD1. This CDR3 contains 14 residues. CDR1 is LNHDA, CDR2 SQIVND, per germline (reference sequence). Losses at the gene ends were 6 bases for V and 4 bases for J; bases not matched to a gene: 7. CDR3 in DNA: TGTGCCAGTAGGCGGCAGGGGGCTATCTATGGCTACACCTTC. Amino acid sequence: CASRRQGAIYGYTF.

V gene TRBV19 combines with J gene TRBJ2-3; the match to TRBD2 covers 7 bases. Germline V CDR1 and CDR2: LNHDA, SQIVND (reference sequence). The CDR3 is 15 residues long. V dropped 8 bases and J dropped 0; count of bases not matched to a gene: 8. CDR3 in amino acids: CASRGRWGSTDTQYF. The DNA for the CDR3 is TGTGCCAGTCGCGGGAGATGGGGAAGCACAGATACGCAGTATTTT.

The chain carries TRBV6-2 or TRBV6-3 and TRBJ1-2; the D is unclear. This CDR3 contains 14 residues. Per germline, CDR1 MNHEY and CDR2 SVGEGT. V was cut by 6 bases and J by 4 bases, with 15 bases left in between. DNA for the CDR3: TGTGCCAGCAGCTCATCCGGGAGCCCCTATGGCTACACCTTC. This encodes CASSSSGSPYGYTF.

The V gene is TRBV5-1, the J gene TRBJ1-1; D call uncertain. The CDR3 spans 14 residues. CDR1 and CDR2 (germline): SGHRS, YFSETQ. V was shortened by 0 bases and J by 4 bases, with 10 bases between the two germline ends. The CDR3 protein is CASSLGATGTEAFF. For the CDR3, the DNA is TGCGCCAGCAGCTTGGGCGCTACGGGCACTGAAGCTTTCTTT.

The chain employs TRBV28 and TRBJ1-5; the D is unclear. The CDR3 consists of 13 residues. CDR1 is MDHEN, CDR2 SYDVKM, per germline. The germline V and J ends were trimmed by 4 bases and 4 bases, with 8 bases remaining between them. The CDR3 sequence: CASSYRGNQPQHF. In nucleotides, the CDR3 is TGTGCCAGCAGTTATCGAGGAAATCAGCCCCAGCATTTT.

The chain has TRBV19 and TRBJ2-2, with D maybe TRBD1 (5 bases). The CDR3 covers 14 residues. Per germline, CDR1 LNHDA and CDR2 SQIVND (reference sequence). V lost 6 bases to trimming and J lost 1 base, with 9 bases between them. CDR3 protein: CASRGQGNTGELFF. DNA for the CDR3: TGTGCCAGTAGAGGACAAGGGAACACCGGGGAGCTGTTTTTT.

The CDR3 region has the DNA TGTGCCAGCAGCAAGGGAGGTCAGCGGGAGATTCCCGGGGAGCTGTTTTTT. Protein sequence: CASSKGGQREIPGELFF. The V and J genes are TRBV21-1 and TRBJ2-2; the table assigns TRBD2, which was not confirmed against the DNA. TRBV21-1 is a pseudogene segment. CDR3 length equals 17 residues.

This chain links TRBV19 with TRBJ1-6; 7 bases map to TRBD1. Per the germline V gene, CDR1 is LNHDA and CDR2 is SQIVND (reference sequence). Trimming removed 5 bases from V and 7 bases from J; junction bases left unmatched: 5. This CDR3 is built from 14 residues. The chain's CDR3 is CASSFDRANSPLHF. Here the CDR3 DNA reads TGTGCCAGTAGTTTCGACAGGGCCAATTCACCCCTCCACTTT. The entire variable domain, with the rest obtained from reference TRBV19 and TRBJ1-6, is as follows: DGGITQSPKYLFRKEGQNVTLSCEQNLNHDAMYWYRQDPGQGLRLIYYSQIVNDFQKGDIAEGYSVSREKKESFPLTVTSAQKNPTAFYLCASSFDRANSPLHFGNGTRLTVT.

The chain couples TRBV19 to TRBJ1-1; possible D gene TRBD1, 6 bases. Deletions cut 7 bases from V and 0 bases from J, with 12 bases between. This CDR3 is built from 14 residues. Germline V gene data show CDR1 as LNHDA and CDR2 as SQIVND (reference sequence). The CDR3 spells CASTQGRLNTEAFF. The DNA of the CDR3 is TGTGCCAGTACCCAGGGGAGATTGAACACTGAAGCTTTCTTT.

The CDR3 nucleotides are TGTGCCAGCAGCGTAGATCCCGCCCGAACAGGGGTAGATGGCTACACCTTC. It specifies CASSVDPARTGVDGYTF. The J gene is TRBJ1-2, the V gene TRBV9; 7 nucleotides match TRBD1. The germline gives CDR1 SGDLS, CDR2 YYNGEE. The CDR3 length is 17 residues. The V gene end was trimmed by 0 bases and the J gene end by 6 bases; junction bases not matched to a gene: 14.

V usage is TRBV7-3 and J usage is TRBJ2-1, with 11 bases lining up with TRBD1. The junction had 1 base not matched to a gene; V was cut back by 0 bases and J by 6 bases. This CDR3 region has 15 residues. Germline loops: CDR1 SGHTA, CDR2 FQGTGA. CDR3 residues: CASSLTGTGGNEQFF. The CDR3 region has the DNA TGTGCCAGCAGCTTAACCGGGACAGGGGGCAATGAGCAGTTCTTC.

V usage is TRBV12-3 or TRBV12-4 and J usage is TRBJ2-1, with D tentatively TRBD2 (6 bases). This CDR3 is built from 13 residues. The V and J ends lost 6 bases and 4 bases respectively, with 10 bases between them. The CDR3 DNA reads TGTGCCAGCAGAGTAGCGGATTACAATGAGCAGTTCTTC. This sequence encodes CASRVADYNEQFF.

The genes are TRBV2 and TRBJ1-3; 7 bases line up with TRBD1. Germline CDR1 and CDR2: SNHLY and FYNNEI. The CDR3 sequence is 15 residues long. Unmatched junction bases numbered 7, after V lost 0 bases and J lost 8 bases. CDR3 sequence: CASSEAVDRAHTIYF. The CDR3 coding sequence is TGTGCCAGCAGTGAAGCCGTTGACAGGGCGCACACCATATATTTT.